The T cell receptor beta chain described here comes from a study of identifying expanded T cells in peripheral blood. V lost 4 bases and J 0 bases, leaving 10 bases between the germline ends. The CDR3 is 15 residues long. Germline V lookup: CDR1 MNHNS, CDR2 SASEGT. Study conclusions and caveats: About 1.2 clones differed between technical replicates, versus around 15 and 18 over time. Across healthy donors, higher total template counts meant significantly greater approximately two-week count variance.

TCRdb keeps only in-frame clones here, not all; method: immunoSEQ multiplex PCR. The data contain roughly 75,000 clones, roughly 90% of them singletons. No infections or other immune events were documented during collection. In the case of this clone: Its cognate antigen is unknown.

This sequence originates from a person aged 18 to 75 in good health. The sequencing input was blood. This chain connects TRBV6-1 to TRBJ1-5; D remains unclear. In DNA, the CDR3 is TGTGCCAGCAGTGTTTTAGACTTTAGCAATCAGCCCCAGCATTTT. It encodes CASSVLDFSNQPQHF.